This TCR beta chain is drawn from a study of blood T cell repertoires in COVID-19. Seattle researchers signed up patients amid active infection and tracked them longitudinally. TCRdb keeps only in-frame clones here, not all; method: immunoSEQ multiplex PCR. The table includes about 110,000 clones, 85% detected once. Germline lookup yields CDR1 MNHNY and CDR2 SVGAGI (reference sequence). Deletions cut 2 bases from V and 6 bases from J, with 7 bases between. The length of the CDR3 is 12 residues. Sequenced: peripheral blood. The chain combines TRBV6-6 with TRBJ1-1; no clear D. This receptor was obtained from a woman aged 55-70 years with COVID-19, enrolled during active disease. The CDR3 bases are TGTGCCAGCAGTTACGTGGAGTCTGAAGCTTTCTTT. Translating it yields CASSYVESEAFF.